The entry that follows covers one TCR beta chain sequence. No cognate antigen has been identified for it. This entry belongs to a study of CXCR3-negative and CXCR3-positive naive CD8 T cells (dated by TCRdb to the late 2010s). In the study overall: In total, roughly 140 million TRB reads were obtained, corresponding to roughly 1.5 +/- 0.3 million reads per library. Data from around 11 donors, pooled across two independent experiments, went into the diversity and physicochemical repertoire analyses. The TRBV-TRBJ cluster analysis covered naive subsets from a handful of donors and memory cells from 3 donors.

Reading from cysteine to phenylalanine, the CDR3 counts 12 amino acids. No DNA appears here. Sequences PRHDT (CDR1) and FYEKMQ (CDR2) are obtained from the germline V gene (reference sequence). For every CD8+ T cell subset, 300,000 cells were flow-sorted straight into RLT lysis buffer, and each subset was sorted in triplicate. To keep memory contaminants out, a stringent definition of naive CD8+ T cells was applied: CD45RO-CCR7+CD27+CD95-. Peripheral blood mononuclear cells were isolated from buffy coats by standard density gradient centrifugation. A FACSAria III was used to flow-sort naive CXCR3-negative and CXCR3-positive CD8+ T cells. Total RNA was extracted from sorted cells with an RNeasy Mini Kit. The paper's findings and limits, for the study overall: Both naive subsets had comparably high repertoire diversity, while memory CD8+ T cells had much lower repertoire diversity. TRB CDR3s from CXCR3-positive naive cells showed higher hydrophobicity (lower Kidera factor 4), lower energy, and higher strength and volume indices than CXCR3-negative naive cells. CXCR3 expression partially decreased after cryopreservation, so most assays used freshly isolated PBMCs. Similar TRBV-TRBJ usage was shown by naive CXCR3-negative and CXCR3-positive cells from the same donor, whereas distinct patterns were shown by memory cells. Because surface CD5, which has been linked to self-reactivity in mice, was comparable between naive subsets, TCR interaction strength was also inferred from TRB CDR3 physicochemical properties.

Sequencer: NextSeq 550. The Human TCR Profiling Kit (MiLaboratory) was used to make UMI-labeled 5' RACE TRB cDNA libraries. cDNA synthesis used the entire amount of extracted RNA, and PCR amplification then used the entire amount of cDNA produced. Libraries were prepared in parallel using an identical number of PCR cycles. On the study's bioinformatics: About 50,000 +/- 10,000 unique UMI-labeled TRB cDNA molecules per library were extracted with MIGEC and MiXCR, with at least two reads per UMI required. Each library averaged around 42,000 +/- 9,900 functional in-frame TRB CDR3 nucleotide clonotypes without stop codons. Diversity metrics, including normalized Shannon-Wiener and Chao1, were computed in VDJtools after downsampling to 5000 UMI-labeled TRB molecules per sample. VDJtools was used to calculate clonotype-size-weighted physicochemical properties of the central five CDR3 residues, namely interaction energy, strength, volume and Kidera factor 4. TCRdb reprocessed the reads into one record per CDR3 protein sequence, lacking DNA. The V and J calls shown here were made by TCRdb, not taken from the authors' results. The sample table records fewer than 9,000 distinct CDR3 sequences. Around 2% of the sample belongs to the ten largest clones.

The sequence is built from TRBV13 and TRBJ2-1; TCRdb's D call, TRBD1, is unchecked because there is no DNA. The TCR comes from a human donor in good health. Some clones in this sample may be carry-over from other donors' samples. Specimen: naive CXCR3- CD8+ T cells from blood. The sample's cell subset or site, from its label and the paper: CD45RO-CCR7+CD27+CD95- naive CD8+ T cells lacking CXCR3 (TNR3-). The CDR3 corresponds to CASRDPNNEQFF.